The 12 T cell receptor beta chains below were found in one sample sequenced in a study of a mutant IDH1 vaccine in newly diagnosed glioma. The repertoire was sequenced with immunoSEQ multiplex PCR; TCRdb's copy has only in-frame clones and lacks some. The data hold 10,000 to 15,000 clones, with roughly 72% observed a single time. Time point given: week 47, end of study. Topical imiquimod accompanied each vaccine dose, which consisted of 300 ug of mutant IDH1 20-mer peptide. Which antigens these TCRs recognize remains unknown. The source was PBMCs, collected from a glioma patient whose treatment included an IDH1 peptide vaccine. The receptors here all came from a woman aged 40 to 50 with glioma.

The rearrangement uses TRBV10-3 and TRBJ1-1; TRBD1 matches 11 bases. V dropped 10 bases and J dropped 1; count of bases not matched to a gene: 5. The length of the CDR3 is 14 residues. Germline V gives CDR1 ENHRY, CDR2 SYGVKD. CDR3 amino acids: CATEDRGQNTEAFF. The CDR3 nucleotides are TGTGCCACCGAGGACAGGGGGCAGAACACTGAAGCTTTCTTT.

This CDR3 reads CASSQGQTRFF. CDR3 coding DNA: TGTGCCAGCAGTCAAGGACAGACAAGGTTCTTC. The chain joins TRBV25-1 to TRBJ2-1, with a weak D call TRBD1 (6 bases). The length of the CDR3 is 11 residues. V gave up 5 bases and J gave up 15 bases, with 14 bases separating them. Germline CDR1 reads MGHDK; CDR2 reads SYGVNS.

The chain combines TRBV27 with TRBJ2-5, with 8 bases lining up with TRBD1. Germline V gives CDR1 MNHEY, CDR2 SMNVEV (reference sequence). Germline trimming cut 5 bases from V and 4 bases from J; bases unmatched to any gene: 12. The CDR3 covers 16 residues. The CDR3, as DNA: TGTGCCAGCAGTCCCTACACCGACAGGGGAAGAGAGACCCAGTACTTC. Translated: CASSPYTDRGRETQYF.

This chain uses TRBV4-2 with TRBJ1-3, with D possibly TRBD1 on 6 matching bases. Trimming cost V 1 base and J 3 bases, with 16 bases left between them. The V gene's germline CDR1 is LGHNA and CDR2 YNFKEQ. This CDR3 is 17 amino acids long. Written as DNA, the CDR3 is TGTGCCAGCAGCCAAGTTCCCGCAGGGGATTATGGAAACACCATATATTTT. It specifies CASSQVPAGDYGNTIYF.

The CDR3 reads CASRLQGLHGYTF. CDR3 DNA sequence: TGTGCCAGTAGATTGCAGGGGCTCCATGGCTACACCTTC. The J gene is TRBJ1-2, the V gene TRBV19; D perhaps matches TRBD1 (6 bases). Per germline, CDR1 LNHDA and CDR2 SQIVND (reference sequence). V was shortened by 6 bases and J by 6 bases, with 14 bases between the two germline ends. The CDR3 extends over 13 amino acids.

V is TRBV30 and J is TRBJ1-1, with D tentatively TRBD1 (6 bases). The CDR3 loop spans 14 amino acids. Trimming removed 5 bases at V and 0 bases at J, with 13 bases between. CDR1 GTSNPN and CDR2 SVGIG come from the germline V gene (reference sequence). The CDR3 bases are TGTGCCTGGGGATGGGGGCCGCTGAACACTGAAGCTTTCTTT. Protein: CAWGWGPLNTEAFF.

The chain is built from TRBV5-4 and TRBJ1-4; no clear D. The germline gives CDR1 SGHNT, CDR2 YYREEE (reference sequence). The CDR3 totals 14 residues. V was cut by 1 base and J by 5 bases, with 9 bases left in between. In nucleotides, the CDR3 is TGTGCCAGCAGCTTGCTGGGATCGAATGAAAAACTGTTTTTT. This translates into CASSLLGSNEKLFF. Full variable domain (rest looked up from reference TRBV5-4 and TRBJ1-4): ETGVTQSPTHLIKTRGQQVTLRCSSQSGHNTVSWYQQALGQGPQFIFQYYREEENGRGNFPPRFSGLQFPNYSSELNVNALELDDSALYLCASSLLGSNEKLFFGSGTQLSVL.

V usage is TRBV6-5 and J usage is TRBJ1-2; D may be TRBD1 (5 bases). The V gene lost 6 bases and the J gene lost 2 bases, with 13 bases spanning the gap. Germline loops: CDR1 MNHEY, CDR2 SVGAGI. This CDR3 contains 14 residues. CDR3 amino acids: CASSPRGINYGYTF. DNA of the CDR3: TGTGCCAGCAGCCCCCGGGGGATAAACTATGGCTACACCTTC.

The chain uses TRBV6-4 and TRBJ1-4; D is perhaps TRBD1 (6 bases). Germline V lookup: CDR1 MRHNA, CDR2 SNTAGT. The CDR3 loop spans 14 amino acids. Trimming cost V 4 bases and J 0 bases, with 6 bases left between them. CDR3 protein: CASSGTATNEKLFF. The CDR3 DNA reads TGTGCCAGCAGTGGGACAGCAACTAATGAAAAACTGTTTTTT.

This sequence joins TRBV10-3 and TRBJ1-1, with D tentatively TRBD1 (5 bases). The V and J ends lost 6 bases and 4 bases respectively, with 18 bases between them. The germline gives CDR1 ENHRY, CDR2 SYGVKD. The CDR3 is made up of 15 amino acids. CDR3 loop: CAIRYGGGWTTEAFF. DNA for the CDR3: TGTGCCATCAGGTATGGGGGGGGGTGGACCACTGAAGCTTTCTTT.

The genes are TRBV9 and TRBJ2-1, with D uncertain. There are 12 residues in the CDR3. Germline CDR1 reads SGDLS; CDR2 reads YYNGEE. V lost 3 bases to trimming and J lost 8 bases, with 9 bases between them. The CDR3 DNA reads as TGTGCCAGCAGCGCCACAAACCATGAGCAGTTCTTC. This sequence encodes CASSATNHEQFF.

This chain links TRBV9 with TRBJ1-1, with D unresolved. Germline lookup yields CDR1 SGDLS and CDR2 YYNGEE. This CDR3 has 14 residues. With 0 bases removed from V and 1 base from J, the gap between germline ends came to 7 bases. The CDR3 nucleotides read TGTGCCAGCAGCGTAGTAGTCGGGAACACTGAAGCTTTCTTT. Translated, it gives CASSVVVGNTEAFF.